This T cell receptor (beta chain) was sequenced for a study of cytomegalovirus exposure and HLA in healthy donors. Across the study: The study's early data release held roughly 91 million unique TCRs from HLA-typed donors.

A multiplex PCR was run with 60 Vbeta primers and 13 Jbeta primers. Sequencing used immunoSEQ multiplex PCR; TCRdb keeps in-frame clones, though not all of them. The repertoire has roughly 180,000 clones, roughly four fifths of them found once; the top ten carry around 2%. Study conclusions and caveats: A likely sequencing artifact accounted for one observed cluster of highly shared sequence variants. Among donors in an Asian-associated ancestry cluster, a later analysis reportedly found fewer N-insertions than the approximately 700-donor mean. Investigators reported more than 150 TCR beta chains as tied to cytomegalovirus.

Notes on this clone: Its antigen is not identified.

Trimming removed 3 bases from V and 0 bases from J, with 12 bases in between. Germline V gene lookup returns CDR1 SGDLS and CDR2 YYNGEE. This CDR3 contains 15 residues. Specimen: PBMCs. The V gene is TRBV9, the J gene TRBJ1-1; D is unclear. The source is a woman between 18 and 29 years old in good health and CMV-seropositive. CDR3 protein: CASSAYSTLNTEAFF. In DNA form, the CDR3 reads TGTGCCAGCAGCGCTTATTCGACACTGAACACTGAAGCTTTCTTT.